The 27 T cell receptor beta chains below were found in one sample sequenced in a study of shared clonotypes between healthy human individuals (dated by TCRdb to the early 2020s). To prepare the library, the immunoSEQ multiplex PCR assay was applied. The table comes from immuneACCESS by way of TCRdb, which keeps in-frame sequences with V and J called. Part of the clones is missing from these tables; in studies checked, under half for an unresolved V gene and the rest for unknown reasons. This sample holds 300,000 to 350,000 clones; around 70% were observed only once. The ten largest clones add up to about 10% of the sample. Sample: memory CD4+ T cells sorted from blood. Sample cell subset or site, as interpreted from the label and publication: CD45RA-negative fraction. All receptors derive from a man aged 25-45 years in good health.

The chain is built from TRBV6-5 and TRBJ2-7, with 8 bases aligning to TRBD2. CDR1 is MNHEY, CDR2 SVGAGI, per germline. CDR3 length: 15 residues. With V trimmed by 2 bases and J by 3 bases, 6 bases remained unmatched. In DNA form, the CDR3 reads TGTGCCAGCAGTTACGTGGCGGGAGGACTCTACGAGCAGTACTTC. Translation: CASSYVAGGLYEQYF.

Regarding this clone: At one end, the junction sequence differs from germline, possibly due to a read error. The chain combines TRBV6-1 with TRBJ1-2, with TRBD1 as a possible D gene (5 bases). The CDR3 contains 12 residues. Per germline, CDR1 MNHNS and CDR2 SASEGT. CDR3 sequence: CASGGARQLLSF. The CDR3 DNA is TGTGCCAGCGGAGGGGCAAGACAACTTCTATCTTTC.

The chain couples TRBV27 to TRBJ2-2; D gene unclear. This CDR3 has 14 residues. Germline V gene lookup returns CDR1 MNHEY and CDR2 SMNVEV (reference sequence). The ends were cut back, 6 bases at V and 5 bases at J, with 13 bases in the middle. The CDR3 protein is CASSPEQWTGELFF. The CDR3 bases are TGTGCCAGCAGCCCGGAGCAGTGGACCGGGGAGCTGTTTTTT.

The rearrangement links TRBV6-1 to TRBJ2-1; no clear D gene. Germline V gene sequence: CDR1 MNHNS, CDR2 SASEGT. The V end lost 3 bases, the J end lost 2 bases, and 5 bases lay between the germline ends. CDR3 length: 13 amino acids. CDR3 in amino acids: CASSENTYNEQFF. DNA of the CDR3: TGTGCCAGCAGTGAGAATACCTACAATGAGCAGTTCTTC.

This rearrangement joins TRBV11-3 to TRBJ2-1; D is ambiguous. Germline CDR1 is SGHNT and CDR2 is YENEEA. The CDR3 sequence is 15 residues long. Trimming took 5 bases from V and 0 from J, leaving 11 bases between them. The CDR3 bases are TGTGCCAGCAGCCCGGAAGAGAGCTCCTACAATGAGCAGTTCTTC. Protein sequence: CASSPEESSYNEQFF. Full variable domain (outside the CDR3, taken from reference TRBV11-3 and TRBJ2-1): EAGVVQSPRYKIIEKKQPVAFWCNPISGHNTLYWYLQNLGQGPELLIRYENEEAVDDSQLPKDRFSAERLKGVDSTLKIQPAELGDSAVYLCASSPEESSYNEQFFGPGTRLTVL.

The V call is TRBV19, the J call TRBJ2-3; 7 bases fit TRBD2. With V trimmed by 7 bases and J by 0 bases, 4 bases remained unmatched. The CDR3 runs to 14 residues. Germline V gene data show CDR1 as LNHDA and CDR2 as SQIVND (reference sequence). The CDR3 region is CASTWGGSTDTQYF. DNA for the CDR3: TGTGCCAGTACCTGGGGGGGTAGCACAGATACGCAGTATTTT.

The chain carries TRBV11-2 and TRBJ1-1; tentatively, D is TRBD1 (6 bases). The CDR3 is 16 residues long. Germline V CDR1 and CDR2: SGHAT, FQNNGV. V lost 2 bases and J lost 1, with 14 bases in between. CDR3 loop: CASSLRSRGRNTEAFF. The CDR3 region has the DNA TGTGCCAGCAGCTTACGCTCGAGGGGGAGGAACACTGAAGCTTTCTTT. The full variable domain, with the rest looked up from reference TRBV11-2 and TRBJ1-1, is EAGVAQSPRYKIIEKRQSVAFWCNPISGHATLYWYQQILGQGPKLLIQFQNNGVVDDSQLPKDRFSAERLKGVDSTLKIQPAKLEDSAVYLCASSLRSRGRNTEAFFGQGTRLTVV.

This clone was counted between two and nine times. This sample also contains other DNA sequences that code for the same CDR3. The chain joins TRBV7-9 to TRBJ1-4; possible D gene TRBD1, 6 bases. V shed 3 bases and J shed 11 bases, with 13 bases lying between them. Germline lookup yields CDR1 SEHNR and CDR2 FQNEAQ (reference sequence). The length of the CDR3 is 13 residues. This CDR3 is CASSFSDRDKLFF. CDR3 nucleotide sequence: TGTGCCAGCAGCTTTTCGGACAGAGACAAACTGTTTTTT. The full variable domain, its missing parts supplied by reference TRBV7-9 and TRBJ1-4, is DTGVSQNPRHKITKRGQNVTFRCDPISEHNRLYWYRQTLGQGPEFLTYFQNEAQLEKSRLLSDRFSAERPKGSFSTLEIQRTEQGDSAMYLCASSFSDRDKLFFGSGTQLSVL.

Here the CDR3 DNA reads TGTGCCAGCCTTCAGGGGATGAACACTGAAGCTTTCTTT. It codes for CASLQGMNTEAFF. The J gene is TRBJ1-1, the V gene TRBV5-4; possible D gene TRBD1, 6 bases. Germline CDR1 SGHNT, CDR2 YYREEE (reference sequence). The CDR3 runs to 13 residues. Trimming removed 7 bases from V and 0 bases from J, with 10 bases in between. The whole variable domain, filled in from reference TRBV5-4 and TRBJ1-1, reads ETGVTQSPTHLIKTRGQQVTLRCSSQSGHNTVSWYQQALGQGPQFIFQYYREEENGRGNFPPRFSGLQFPNYSSELNVNALELDDSALYLCASLQGMNTEAFFGQGTRLTVV.

The CDR3 here is CASRYLGGAGYGELFF. The CDR3 DNA is TGTGCCAGCAGATACCTAGGAGGGGCGGGGTACGGGGAGCTGTTTTTT. The chain employs TRBV6-6 and TRBJ2-2, with a possible D match to TRBD2 (6 bases). Germline assignment: CDR1 MNHNY and CDR2 SVGAGI (reference sequence). Between the trimmed V and J ends, which lost 6 bases and 7 bases, there was a span of 21 bases. The CDR3 runs 16 residues.

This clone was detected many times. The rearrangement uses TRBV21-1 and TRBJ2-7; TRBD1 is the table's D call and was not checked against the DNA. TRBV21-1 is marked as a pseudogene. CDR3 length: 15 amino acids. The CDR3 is CASSDPTGCGYEQYF. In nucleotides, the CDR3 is TGTGCCAGCAGCGACCCGACAGGGTGCGGCTACGAGCAGTACTTC.

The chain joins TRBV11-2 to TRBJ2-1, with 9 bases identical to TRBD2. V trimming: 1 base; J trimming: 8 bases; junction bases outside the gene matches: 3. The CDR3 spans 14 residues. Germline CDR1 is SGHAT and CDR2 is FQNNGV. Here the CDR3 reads CASSLGTSVDEQFF. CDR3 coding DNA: TGTGCCAGCAGCTTAGGGACTAGCGTCGATGAGCAGTTCTTC.

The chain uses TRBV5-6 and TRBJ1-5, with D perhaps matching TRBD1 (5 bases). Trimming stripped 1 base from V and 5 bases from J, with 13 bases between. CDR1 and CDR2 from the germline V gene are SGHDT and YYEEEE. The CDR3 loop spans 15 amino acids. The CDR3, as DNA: TGTGCCAGCAGCTTGTTACAGGCGCCCCATCAGCCCCAGCATTTT. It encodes CASSLLQAPHQPQHF. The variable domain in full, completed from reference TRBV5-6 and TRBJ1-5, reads DAGVTQSPTHLIKTRGQQVTLRCSPKSGHDTVSWYQQALGQGPQFIFQYYEEEERQRGNFPDRFSGHQFPNYSSELNVNALLLGDSALYLCASSLLQAPHQPQHFGDGTRLSIL.

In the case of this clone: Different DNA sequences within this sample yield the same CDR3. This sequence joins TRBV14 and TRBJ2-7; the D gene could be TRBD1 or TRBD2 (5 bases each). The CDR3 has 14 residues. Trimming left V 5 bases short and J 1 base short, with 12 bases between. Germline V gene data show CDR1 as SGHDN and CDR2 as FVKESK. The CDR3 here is CASSFGGSSYEQYF. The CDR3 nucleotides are TGTGCCAGCAGCTTTGGGGGATCTTCCTACGAGCAGTACTTC.

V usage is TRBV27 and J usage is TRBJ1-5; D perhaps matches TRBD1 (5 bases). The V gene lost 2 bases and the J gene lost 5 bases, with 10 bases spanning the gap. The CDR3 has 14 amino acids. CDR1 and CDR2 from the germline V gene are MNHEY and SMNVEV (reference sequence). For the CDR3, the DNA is TGTGCCAGCAGTTTAGGGGGGATTGATCAGCCCCAGCATTTT. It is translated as CASSLGGIDQPQHF.

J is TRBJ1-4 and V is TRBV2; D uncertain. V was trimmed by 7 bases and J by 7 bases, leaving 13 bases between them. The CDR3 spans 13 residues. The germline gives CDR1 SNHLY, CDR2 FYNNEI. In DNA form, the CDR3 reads TGTGCCAGCAACAAGAGGGTTGGTGAAAAACTGTTTTTT. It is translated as CASNKRVGEKLFF. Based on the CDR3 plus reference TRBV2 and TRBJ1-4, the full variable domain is EPEVTQTPSHQVTQMGQEVILRCVPISNHLYFYWYRQILGQKVEFLVSFYNNEISEKSEIFDDQFSVERPDGSNFTLKIRSTKLEDSAMYFCASNKRVGEKLFFGSGTQLSVL.

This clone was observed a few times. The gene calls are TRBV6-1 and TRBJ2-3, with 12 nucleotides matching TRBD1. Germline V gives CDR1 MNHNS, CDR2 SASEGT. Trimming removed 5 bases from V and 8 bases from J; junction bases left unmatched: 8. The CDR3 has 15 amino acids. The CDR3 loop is CASSPTRDRGRTQYF. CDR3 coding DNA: TGTGCCAGCAGTCCAACCCGGGACAGGGGGCGTACGCAGTATTTT.

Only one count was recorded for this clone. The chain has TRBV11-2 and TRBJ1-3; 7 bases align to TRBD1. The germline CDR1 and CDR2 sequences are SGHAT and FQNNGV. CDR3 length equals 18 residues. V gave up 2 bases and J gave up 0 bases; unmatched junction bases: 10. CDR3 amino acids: CASSLPRGQVGSGNTIYF. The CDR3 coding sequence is TGTGCCAGCAGCTTACCCCGTGGACAGGTTGGCTCTGGAAACACCATATATTTT.

Written as DNA, the CDR3 is TGTGCCAGCAGTTACGACGTCAAAAACTATGGCTACACCTTC. Its translation: CASSYDVKNYGYTF. The chain couples TRBV6-5 to TRBJ1-2; D is undetermined. V dropped 2 bases and J dropped 2 bases, with 9 bases sitting between them. The CDR3 sequence is 14 residues long. Germline lookup yields CDR1 MNHEY and CDR2 SVGAGI.

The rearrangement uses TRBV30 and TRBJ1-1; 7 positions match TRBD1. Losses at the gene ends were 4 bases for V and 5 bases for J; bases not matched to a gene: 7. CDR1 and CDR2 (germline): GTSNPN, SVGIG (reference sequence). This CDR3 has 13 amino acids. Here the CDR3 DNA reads TGTGCCTGGACTACAGGGGTAGGTACTGAAGCTTTCTTT. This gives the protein CAWTTGVGTEAFF.

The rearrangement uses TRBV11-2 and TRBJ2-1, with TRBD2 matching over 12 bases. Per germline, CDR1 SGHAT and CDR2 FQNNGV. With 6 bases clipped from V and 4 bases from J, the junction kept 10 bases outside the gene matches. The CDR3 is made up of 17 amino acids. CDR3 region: CASRSPSGREGYNEQFF. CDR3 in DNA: TGTGCCAGCAGGTCTCCTAGCGGGAGGGAGGGTTACAATGAGCAGTTCTTC.

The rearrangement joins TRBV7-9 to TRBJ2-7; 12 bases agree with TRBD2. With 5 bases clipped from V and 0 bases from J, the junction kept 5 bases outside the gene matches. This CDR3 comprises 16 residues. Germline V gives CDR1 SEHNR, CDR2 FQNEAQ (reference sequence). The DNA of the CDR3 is TGTGCCAGCAGCCTTCGGACTAGCGGGGCCTCCTACGAGCAGTACTTC. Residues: CASSLRTSGASYEQYF.

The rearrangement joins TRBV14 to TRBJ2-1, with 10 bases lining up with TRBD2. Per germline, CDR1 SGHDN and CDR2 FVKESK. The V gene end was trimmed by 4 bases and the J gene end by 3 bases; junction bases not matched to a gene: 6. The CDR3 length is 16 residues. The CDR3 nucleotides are TGTGCCAGCAGCCGTTTGGGGACTAGCGACTACAATGAGCAGTTCTTC. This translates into CASSRLGTSDYNEQFF.

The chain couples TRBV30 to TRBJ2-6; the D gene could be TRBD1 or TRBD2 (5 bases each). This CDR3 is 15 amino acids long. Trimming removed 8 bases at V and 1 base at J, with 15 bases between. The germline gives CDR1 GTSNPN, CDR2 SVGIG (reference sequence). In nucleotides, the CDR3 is TGTGCCCGGGACCACCATGGGTCTGGGGCCAACGTCCTGACTTTC. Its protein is CARDHHGSGANVLTF.

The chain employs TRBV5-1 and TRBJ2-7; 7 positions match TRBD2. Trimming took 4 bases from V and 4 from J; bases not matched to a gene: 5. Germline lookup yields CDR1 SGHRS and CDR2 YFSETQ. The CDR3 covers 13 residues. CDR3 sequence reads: CASSEYGRYEQYF. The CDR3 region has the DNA TGCGCCAGCAGCGAGTACGGGAGGTACGAGCAGTACTTC. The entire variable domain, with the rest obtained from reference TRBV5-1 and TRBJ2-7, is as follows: KAGVTQTPRYLIKTRGQQVTLSCSPISGHRSVSWYQQTPGQGLQFLFEYFSETQRNKGNFPGRFSGRQFSNSRSEMNVSTLELGDSALYLCASSEYGRYEQYFGPGTRLTVT.

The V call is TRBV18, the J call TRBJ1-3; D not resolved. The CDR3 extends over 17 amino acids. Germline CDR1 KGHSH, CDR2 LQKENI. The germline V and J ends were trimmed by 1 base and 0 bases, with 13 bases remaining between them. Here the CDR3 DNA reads TGTGCCAGCTCACCACTGGAGGGTACGAGCTCTGGAAACACCATATATTTT. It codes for CASSPLEGTSSGNTIYF.

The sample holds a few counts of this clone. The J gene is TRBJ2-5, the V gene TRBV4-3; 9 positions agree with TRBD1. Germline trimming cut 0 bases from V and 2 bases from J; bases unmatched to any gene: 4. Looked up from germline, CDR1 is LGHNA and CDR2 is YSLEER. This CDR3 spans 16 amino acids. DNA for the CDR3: TGCGCCAGCAGCCAAGAGACAGGGGGTCCTCAAGAGACCCAGTACTTC. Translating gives CASSQETGGPQETQYF.